Listed below are T cell receptor beta chains from one sample, sequenced in a study of cytomegalovirus exposure and HLA in healthy donors. The repertoire was sequenced with immunoSEQ multiplex PCR; TCRdb's copy has only in-frame clones and lacks some. The profile covers 200,000 or so clones, with 77% appearing a single time and approximately 2% taken by the ten largest. The sample was PBMCs. These receptors were obtained from a woman younger than 45 in good health and CMV-seropositive. The CDR3 runs from the conserved cysteine through the conserved F or W. The order of the fields is D gene, J gene, clone size, V gene, CDR3 DNA, CDR3 protein. A D gene is named only where the DNA matches it firmly. The size field is filled for only some rows; it gives once, few, many or a size class.

NA | TRBJ2-2 | NA | TRBV2 | TGTGCCAGCAATGTAGAAACCGGGGAGCTGTTTTTT | CASNVETGELFF
NA | TRBJ1-3 | NA | TRBV5-6 | TGTGCCAGCAGCCCCAACTACGAAAACACCATATATTTT | CASSPNYENTIYF
NA | TRBJ1-2 | NA | TRBV5-6 | TGTGCCAGCAGCTTGTTTAGCAGTGGCTACACCTTC | CASSLFSSGYTF
NA | TRBJ1-2 | NA | TRBV7-9 | TGTGCCAGCAGCTTAGGGGGACTCGGCTACACCTTC | CASSLGGLGYTF
NA | TRBJ2-5 | NA | TRBV14 | TGTGCCAGCAGCCACCTCAGGGGCAGGGGTCAAGAGACCCAGTACTTC | CASSHLRGRGQETQYF
TRBD1 | TRBJ1-2 | NA | TRBV25-1 | TGTGCCAGCAGTTGGGGGACAGGGCGGAATGGCTACACCTTC | CASSWGTGRNGYTF
NA | TRBJ1-1 | NA | TRBV15 | TGTGCCACCAGCAGAGTGGGGGGCACTGAAGCTTTCTTT | CATSRVGGTEAFF
NA | TRBJ2-2 | NA | TRBV9 | TGTGCCAGCAGCGAAAGGGGCCCGAACACCGGGGAGCTGTTTTTT | CASSERGPNTGELFF
TRBD1 | TRBJ1-5 | NA | TRBV27 | TGTGCCAGCAGTTTATCGCAGGGGGCGAATCAGCCCCAGCATTTT | CASSLSQGANQPQHF
TRBD2 | TRBJ2-1 | few | TRBV19 | TGTGCCAGTAGTATCCGAAGCGGGGGGGCCTACAATGAGCAGTTCTTC | CASSIRSGGAYNEQFF
NA | TRBJ2-5 | NA | TRBV2 | TGTGCCAGCCGAACCTCAGGGGCGCGTGAGCAGTACTTC | CASRTSGAREQYF
TRBD1 | TRBJ1-2 | NA | TRBV7-3 | TGTGCCAGCAGCTTAACGGGAGACAGGGGGCTTGGGGGCTACACCTTC | CASSLTGDRGLGGYTF
NA | TRBJ2-7 | few | TRBV7-2 | TGTGCCAGCAGCTTAGGAGCTAGCGTCAGCTCCTACGAGCAGTACTTC | CASSLGASVSSYEQYF
NA | TRBJ2-1 | NA | TRBV10-3 | TGTGCCACCAGTACCCTCGGCGGGGTCGGGTCGGTCGATGAGCAGTTCTTC | CATSTLGGVGSVDEQFF
NA | TRBJ1-5 | NA | TRBV5-1 | TGCGCCAGCAGCTTAGTGGGGGGTCAGCAGCCCCAGCATTTT | CASSLVGGQQPQHF
NA | TRBJ2-1 | NA | TRBV4-1 | TGCGCCAGCAGCCAAGGTTTGACGGAGCATACCTACAATGAGCAGTTCTTC | CASSQGLTEHTYNEQFF
TRBD1 | TRBJ1-4 | few | TRBV30 | TGTGCCTGGAGTCTAGACAGGGTGGGCGAAAAACTGTTTTTT | CAWSLDRVGEKLFF
NA | TRBJ1-3 | NA | TRBV5-1 | TGCGCCAGCAGCATAACAGGGAACTCTGGAAACACCATATATTTT | CASSITGNSGNTIYF
NA | TRBJ2-1 | NA | TRBV4-2 | TGTGCCAGCAGCCAAGAAGGCGGGAAGGGTCAAAATGAGCAGTTCTTC | CASSQEGGKGQNEQFF
TRBD1 | TRBJ2-2 | NA | TRBV2 | TGTGCCAGCAGCCCTTACTTTGGGGACAGGGCCACCGGGGAGCTGTTTTTT | CASSPYFGDRATGELFF
NA | TRBJ2-1 | NA | TRBV28 | TGTGCCAGCAGCGCCCCGGTTCGGCAGTTCTTC | CASSAPVRQFF
TRBD2 | TRBJ2-5 | NA | TRBV7-2 | TGTGCCAGCAGCCAGGGACTAGCGGGGGGAAAAAAGTACTTC | CASSQGLAGGKKYF
TRBD2 | TRBJ2-1 | NA | TRBV2 | TGTGCCAGCAGTGTCGGGACTAGCTCCTACAATGAGCAGTTCTTC | CASSVGTSSYNEQFF
NA | TRBJ1-1 | NA | TRBV20-1 | TGCAGTGCTTCTCGGGACACTGAAGCTTTCTTT | CSASRDTEAFF
NA | TRBJ1-5 | NA | TRBV7-2 | TGTGCCAGCAGCTTAGTGGCAAGAAATCAGCCCCAGCATTTT | CASSLVARNQPQHF
TRBD1 | TRBJ2-6 | few | TRBV18 | TGTGCCAGCTCACCGTCTACAGGGGCAACTGGGGCCAACGTCCTGACTTTC | CASSPSTGATGANVLTF
NA | TRBJ2-5 | NA | TRBV5-1 | TGCGCCAGCAGCTTGACTTGGAGGGAGACCCAGTACTTC | CASSLTWRETQYF
TRBD2 | TRBJ2-2 | NA | TRBV7-6 | TGTGCCAGCAGCTCGAGCAGCGGGAGAGGTTACGGGGAGCTGTTTTTT | CASSSSSGRGYGELFF
NA | TRBJ1-1 | NA | TRBV5-8 | TGTGCCAGCAGCTTTATGACTGAAGCTTTCTTT | CASSFMTEAFF
NA | TRBJ1-3 | NA | TRBV6-6 | TGTGCCAGCAGATCCACAGAGTCGGGGGGGAACACCATATATTTT | CASRSTESGGNTIYF
TRBD1 | TRBJ2-2 | NA | TRBV5-1 | TGCGCCAGCAGCACGACAGGGGGGGTCGGGGAGCTGTTTTTT | CASSTTGGVGELFF
TRBD2 | TRBJ2-7 | NA | TRBV7-2 | TGTGCCAGCAGCGCGCGACTAGCGGGGAGGGGAGAGCAGTACTTC | CASSARLAGRGEQYF
TRBD2 | TRBJ2-1 | NA | TRBV4-3 | TGCGCCAGCAGCCAATCTGGGAGGGACAATGAGCAGTTCTTC | CASSQSGRDNEQFF
NA | TRBJ2-3 | NA | TRBV6-1 | TGTGCCAGCAGCCGTGAACCTCAGGCGGGTACGCAGTATTTT | CASSREPQAGTQYF
NA | TRBJ2-1 | NA | TRBV28 | TGTGCCAGCGAGACTAGATATGTTGAGCAGTTCTTC | CASETRYVEQFF
NA | TRBJ2-7 | NA | TRBV7-2 | TGTGCCAGCAGCTTATACAGCCTTGGGTCCTACGAGCAGTACTTC | CASSLYSLGSYEQYF
NA | TRBJ2-1 | NA | TRBV4-1 | TGCGCCAGCAGCCAAGGCTACCGAGCGGGCTCCTACAATGAGCAGTTCTTC | CASSQGYRAGSYNEQFF
TRBD2 | TRBJ2-1 | NA | TRBV5-1 | TGCGCCAGCAGCTTGGGTCTGGCTAGCGGGAGGGCCAGGTACAATGAGCAGTTCTTC | CASSLGLASGRARYNEQFF
NA | TRBJ1-2 | NA | TRBV14 | TGTGCCAGCAGCCAAGTTCAGGGGTCTGGCTACACCTTC | CASSQVQGSGYTF
NA | TRBJ1-5 | NA | TRBV28 | TGTGCCAGCATTATTCGGCAGGCCAGTCAGCCCCAGCATTTT | CASIIRQASQPQHF
NA | TRBJ1-2 | NA | TRBV11-2 | TGTGCCAGCAGCTTAACAGGGCATGGCTACACCTTC | CASSLTGHGYTF
TRBD1 | TRBJ1-2 | NA | TRBV19 | TGTGCCAGTAGTAGCCCCCGGGGCAGGGGGGACTATGGCTACACCTTC | CASSSPRGRGDYGYTF